This TCR beta chain was identified in a study of T cell responses to AZD1222 COVID-19 vaccine. Across the study: Both about-4-week and about-12-week second-dose recipients were combined.

The assay was immunoSEQ multiplex PCR, and TCRdb's table has in-frame clones only and misses some. The sample records 150,000 to 200,000 clones, 90% being singletons. The germline V gene has CDR1 SEHNR and CDR2 FQNEAQ (reference sequence). CDR3 size: 12 residues. Of note for this clone: Its antigen is not identified. One junction end disagrees with the germline gene, perhaps due to a read error.

Findings of the study overall: Rises in breadth and depth of Spike-specific TCRs came after two AZD1222 doses. It should be noted that donors were predominantly white British and more often female, and clonal diversity was possibly underestimated. Unmutated variant regions are reportedly targeted by nearly half of spike-specific TCRs.

The input for sequencing was peripheral blood, taken on day 0 of AZD1222 vaccination. The chain combines TRBV7-9 with TRBJ1-2, with a possible D match to TRBD1 (6 bases). This sequence was found in an adult in good health. The CDR3 bases are TGTGCCAGTACTCCAGGGGAGGTCGTTGGGTTCTTC. Translated: CASTPGEVVGFF.